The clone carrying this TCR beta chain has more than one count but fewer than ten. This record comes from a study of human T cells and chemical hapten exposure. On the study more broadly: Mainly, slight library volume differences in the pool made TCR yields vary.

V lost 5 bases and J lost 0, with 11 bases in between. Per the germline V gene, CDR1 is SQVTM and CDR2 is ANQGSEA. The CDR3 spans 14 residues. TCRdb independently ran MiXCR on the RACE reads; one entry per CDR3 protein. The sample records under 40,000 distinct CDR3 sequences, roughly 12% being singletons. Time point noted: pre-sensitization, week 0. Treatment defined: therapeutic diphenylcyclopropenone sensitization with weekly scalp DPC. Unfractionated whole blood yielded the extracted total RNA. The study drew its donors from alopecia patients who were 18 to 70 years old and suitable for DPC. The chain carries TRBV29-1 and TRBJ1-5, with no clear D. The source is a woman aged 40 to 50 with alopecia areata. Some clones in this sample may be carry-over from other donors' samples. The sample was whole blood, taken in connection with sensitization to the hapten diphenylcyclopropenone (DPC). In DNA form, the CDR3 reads TGCAGCGTTCGCCCGGGGAATAGCAATCAGCCCCAGCATTTT. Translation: CSVRPGNSNQPQHF.